A selection of T cell receptor beta chains follows, all from one sample in a study of T-cell reconstitution after alpha-beta-depleted transplantation in children. In TCRdb, the PCR reads were re-called with MiXCR into one record per CDR3 protein. The sample has over 550,000 distinct CDR3 sequences; about 10% are singletons. The sample was PBMCs from the stem cell graft donor, taken from the stem cell graft. These receptors were taken from a human donor who donated a stem cell graft to a child with acute myeloid leukemia. Each CDR3 is given with its conserved first and last residue. Fields, in order: J gene, clone size, D gene, V gene, CDR3 protein, CDR3 DNA. A D gene is named only where the DNA matches it firmly. For some rows the clone size is stated as once, few or many, or as a class when expanded; others skip it.

>TRBJ2-1|few|.|TRBV15
CATSREAEPNNEQFF
TGTGCCACCAGCAGAGAAGCGGAGCCGAACAATGAGCAGTTCTTC
>TRBJ2-3|many|TRBD1|TRBV5-1
CASSLAGQSTDTQYF
TGCGCCAGCAGCTTGGCGGGACAGTCCACAGATACGCAGTATTTT
>TRBJ1-4|.|.|TRBV27
CASSSYRARNEKLFF
TGTGCCAGCAGTTCGTACAGGGCGAGAAATGAAAAACTGTTTTTT
>TRBJ2-3|few|TRBD1|TRBV24-1
CATSLGGYTDTQYF
TGTGCCACCAGTCTAGGGGGCTACACAGATACGCAGTATTTT
>TRBJ2-3|few|.|TRBV29-1
CSVATRRGDTQYF
TGCAGCGTTGCAACAAGACGGGGAGATACGCAGTATTTT
>TRBJ2-7|many|TRBD2|TRBV18
CASSPLREEGEQYF
TGTGCCAGCTCACCACTGCGGGAGGAGGGCGAGCAGTACTTC
>TRBJ2-4|few|TRBD1|TRBV20-1
CSASLTGGARF
TGCAGTGCTAGTCTGACAGGGGGCGCCAGGTTC
>TRBJ2-7|.|.|TRBV5-1
CASSLASGKDEQYF
TGCGCCAGCAGCTTGGCCTCAGGGAAAGACGAGCAGTACTTC
>TRBJ1-6|few|.|TRBV12-3/TRBV12-4
CASSLDRENSPLHF
TGTGCCAGCAGTTTAGACAGGGAGAATTCACCCCTCCACTTT
>TRBJ2-7|few|.|TRBV5-1
CASSGWDHSYEQYF
TGCGCCAGCAGCGGCTGGGACCACTCCTACGAGCAGTACTTC
>TRBJ2-3|few|TRBD2|TRBV5-8
CASNRGTSGPQGDTQYF
TGTGCCAGCAACAGGGGGACTAGCGGCCCCCAGGGAGATACGCAGTATTTT
>TRBJ2-3|many|.|TRBV7-2
CASSPIPWGGAPDTQYF
TGTGCCAGCAGCCCTATACCTTGGGGGGGGGCCCCAGATACGCAGTATTTT
>TRBJ2-7|.|.|TRBV9
CASSLRDSSSYEQYF
TGTGCCAGCAGCCTTCGGGACTCGAGCTCCTACGAGCAGTACTTC
>TRBJ2-2|.|.|TRBV20-1
CSAREGAGGELFF
TGCAGTGCTAGAGAGGGGGCGGGAGGGGAGCTGTTTTTT
>TRBJ1-1|.|TRBD1|TRBV5-6
CASSYVPGQVNTEAFF
TGTGCCAGCAGCTACGTACCGGGACAGGTGAACACTGAAGCTTTCTTT
>TRBJ2-3|few|TRBD2|TRBV7-3
CASSLYRAGGVDTQYF
TGTGCCAGCAGCTTATACAGAGCGGGAGGTGTCGATACGCAGTATTTT
>TRBJ2-1|.|.|TRBV15
CATSRAPDQTVHNEQFF
TGTGCCACCAGCAGAGCCCCTGACCAGACAGTCCACAATGAGCAGTTCTTC
>TRBJ1-5|.|.|TRBV4-2
CASSQKEGSDQPQHF
TGTGCCAGCAGCCAAAAGGAGGGCAGCGATCAGCCCCAGCATTTT
>TRBJ2-3|many|TRBD2|TRBV29-1
CSVVRGSDTQYF
TGCAGCGTTGTACGCGGGAGCGATACGCAGTATTTT
>TRBJ2-1|many|.|TRBV3-1
CASSQLTRRTFFF
TGTGCCAGCAGCCAACTTACTAGACGGACGTTCTTTTTC
>TRBJ2-1|.|TRBD2|TRBV29-1
CSSKGGRAGNEQFF
TGCAGCTCCAAAGGAGGGAGGGCTGGGAATGAGCAGTTCTTC
>TRBJ2-7|few|.|TRBV7-2
CASSLVHREGEQYF
TGTGCCAGCAGCTTAGTGCACAGGGAAGGCGAGCAGTACTTC
>TRBJ1-2|many|.|TRBV29-1
CSVEKGDYGYTF
TGCAGCGTTGAAAAGGGGGACTATGGCTACACCTTC
>TRBJ2-6|few|.|TRBV7-8
CASSEQLAGANVLTF
TGTGCCAGCAGCGAACAGTTGGCTGGGGCCAACGTCCTGACTTTC
>TRBJ1-4|many|.|TRBV12-3/TRBV12-4
CASSLGQGPEKLFF
TGTGCCAGCAGTTTAGGGCAGGGGCCGGAAAAACTGTTTTTT
>TRBJ2-1|.|.|TRBV12-3/TRBV12-4
CASSSSVFNYNEQFF
TGTGCCAGCAGTTCTAGCGTCTTCAACTACAATGAGCAGTTCTTC
>TRBJ2-7|many|TRBD2|TRBV20-1
CSARVLSGKAYEQYF
TGCAGTGCTAGAGTCTTGAGCGGGAAAGCCTACGAGCAGTACTTC
>TRBJ2-7|.|TRBD2|TRBV7-2
CASSVSGPSSYEQYF
TGTGCCAGCAGCGTTAGCGGGCCAAGCTCCTACGAGCAGTACTTC
>TRBJ2-1|.|.|TRBV4-2
CASSQGFGDYNEQFF
TGTGCCAGCAGCCAAGGTTTTGGCGACTACAATGAGCAGTTCTTC
>TRBJ1-2|few|.|TRBV18
CASSPDTDGYTF
TGTGCCAGCTCACCGGACACCGATGGCTACACCTTC
>TRBJ2-1|many|.|TRBV3-1
CASSHEERRSYEQFF
TGTGCCAGCAGCCACGAGGAGCGCCGGTCCTATGAGCAGTTCTTC